These T cell receptor beta chains were read from a single sample in a study of blood T cells in healthy people across ages. MiXCR, applied by TCRdb to the 5' RACE reads, yields one record per CDR3 protein. The table has approximately 1,100,000 distinct CDR3 sequences, over 35% seen once; the top ten hold approximately 20%. Sequenced material: blood. These TCRs come from a woman aged 60-70 years in good health. Each CDR3 is given with its conserved first and last residue. The D gene is left open where the match is weak. The size entry is marked missing in some rows and otherwise reads once, few, many or a size class.

clone_size j_call d_call v_call cdr3_aa cdr3_nt
. TRBJ2-1 . TRBV10-3 CAISSVRGSDADRQFF TGTGCCATCAGTTCAGTAAGGGGGTCGGACGCCGATCGGCAGTTCTTC
few TRBJ2-3 . TRBV15 CATSSGVHTDTQYF TGTGCCACCAGCAGTGGCGTACACACAGATACGCAGTATTTT
. TRBJ2-7 TRBD2 TRBV28 CASTFRGLAGKSSYEQYF TGTGCCAGCACTTTTCGGGGACTAGCGGGAAAGAGCTCCTACGAGCAGTACTTC
once TRBJ2-3 . TRBV3-1 CASSQASWEARPDTQYF TGTGCCAGCAGCCAGGCCTCTTGGGAGGCGCGCCCAGATACGCAGTATTTT
. TRBJ2-6 TRBD2 TRBV4-1 CASSQAGTTSGANVLTF TGCGCCAGCAGCCAAGCAGGGACTACCTCTGGGGCCAACGTCCTGACTTTC
. TRBJ2-3 . TRBV7-2 CASSHSGGTDTQYF TGTGCCAGCAGCCATTCGGGAGGCACAGATACGCAGTATTTT
. TRBJ2-1 . TRBV4-1 CASSQSGTLARNEQFF TGCGCCAGCAGCCAGTCCGGGACACTCGCGCGCAATGAGCAGTTCTTC
. TRBJ2-7 TRBD1 TRBV20-1 CSANAGTGNYEQYF TGCAGTGCAAATGCCGGGACAGGGAATTACGAGCAGTACTTC
. TRBJ2-1 . TRBV15 CATSRDRVAESYNEQFF TGTGCCACCAGCAGAGATCGAGTAGCTGAGTCCTACAATGAGCAGTTCTTC
. TRBJ1-1 . TRBV4-1 CASSQPDRDMNTEAFF TGCGCCAGCAGCCAACCGGACCGGGACATGAACACTGAAGCTTTCTTT
once TRBJ1-1 . TRBV20-1 CSAPRGGSGTEAFF TGCAGTGCGCCCCGGGGGGGGTCGGGCACTGAAGCTTTCTTT
. TRBJ2-3 TRBD2 TRBV4-1 CASSQDGTSGRTDTQYF TGCGCCAGCAGCCAAGATGGGACTAGCGGGAGGACAGATACGCAGTATTTT
few TRBJ2-1 . TRBV18 CASPKTGYNEQFF TGTGCCAGCCCAAAGACTGGTTACAATGAGCAGTTCTTC
many TRBJ2-7 TRBD1 TRBV9 CASSAGTGTAYEQYF TGTGCCAGCAGCGCCGGGACAGGTACGGCGTACGAGCAGTACTTC
. TRBJ2-3 . TRBV2 CATDAGQGWVSTDTQYF TGTGCCACAGACGCGGGGCAGGGGTGGGTTTCCACAGATACGCAGTATTTT
many TRBJ2-3 TRBD1 TRBV6-5 CASSFRGLSTDTQYF TGTGCCAGCAGTTTTAGGGGGCTAAGCACAGATACGCAGTATTTT
. TRBJ2-7 . TRBV28 CASSSPKGGHYGEQYF TGTGCCAGCAGTTCCCCTAAGGGGGGACACTATGGGGAGCAGTACTTC
few TRBJ2-6 . TRBV5-8 CASSLGDIAMGANVLTF TGTGCCAGCAGCTTGGGAGATATCGCTATGGGGGCCAACGTCCTGACTTTC
. TRBJ2-7 . TRBV2 CASSERIGGYEQYF TGTGCCAGCAGTGAAAGGATAGGAGGCTACGAGCAGTACTTC
few TRBJ2-1 TRBD2 TRBV6-2/TRBV6-3 CASTQVAGGPGFF TGTGCCAGCACCCAAGTCGCGGGAGGGCCTGGGTTCTTC
. TRBJ1-1 TRBD1 TRBV27 CASRGLRGTEREAFF TGTGCCAGCAGAGGCCTACGGGGGACAGAGCGAGAAGCTTTCTTT
few TRBJ1-2 TRBD1 TRBV12-3/TRBV12-4 CASMGSGQGGRYTF TGTGCCAGCATGGGTTCGGGACAGGGAGGTCGCTACACCTTC
. TRBJ1-2 . TRBV6-6 CASSYSMEFVNYGYTF TGTGCCAGCAGTTACTCGATGGAGTTTGTGAACTATGGCTACACCTTC
many TRBJ2-1 . TRBV5-1 CASSLGQAFSSYNEQFF TGCGCCAGCAGCTTGGGGCAGGCATTTAGCTCCTACAATGAGCAGTTCTTC
. TRBJ2-4 . TRBV3-1 CASSSTTVSVDIQYF TGTGCCAGCAGCTCGACGACAGTATCCGTCGACATTCAGTACTTC
. TRBJ2-1 TRBD2 TRBV6-2/TRBV6-3 CASQAQREVAEQFF TGTGCCAGCCAAGCCCAGCGGGAGGTGGCTGAGCAGTTCTTC
few TRBJ1-6 . TRBV28 CASSSDMRVSPLHF TGTGCCAGCAGTTCCGACATGAGAGTCTCACCCCTCCACTTT
. TRBJ2-1 TRBD1 TRBV20-1 CSARPSTHRGQYNEQFF TGCAGTGCTAGACCATCAACTCACAGGGGGCAATACAATGAGCAGTTCTTC
few TRBJ2-7 TRBD2 TRBV20-1 CSARDRMQTSGNVREQYF TGCAGTGCTAGAGATAGAATGCAAACTAGCGGGAATGTCAGAGAGCAGTACTTC
. TRBJ2-5 . TRBV2 CASSDFGGETQYF TGTGCCAGCAGTGACTTCGGCGGAGAGACCCAGTACTTC
. TRBJ1-5 . TRBV7-2 CASSLQGGGYQPQHF TGTGCCAGCAGCTTACAGGGAGGAGGATATCAGCCCCAGCATTTT
. TRBJ2-3 . TRBV28 CASSLGWAAQYF TGTGCCAGCAGTTTAGGATGGGCTGCGCAGTATTTT
. TRBJ2-7 . TRBV4-2 CASSREEGGLHSYEQYF TGTGCCAGCAGCCGCGAAGAGGGGGGCCTGCACTCCTACGAGCAGTACTTC
. TRBJ2-3 TRBD2 TRBV27 CVSSQRDLTDTQYF TGTGTCAGCAGTCAGCGGGACCTCACAGATACGCAGTATTTT
. TRBJ2-7 . TRBV5-1 CASSLDVTYEQYF TGCGCCAGCAGCTTGGACGTAACCTACGAGCAGTACTTC
once TRBJ2-3 . TRBV6-5 CASSYNRGLSPDTQYF TGTGCCAGCAGTTACAATCGGGGACTGAGCCCAGATACGCAGTATTTT
few TRBJ2-1 . TRBV5-6 CASSWTGREEQFF TGTGCCAGCAGCTGGACGGGGAGAGAGGAGCAGTTCTTC